This paragraph reports one TCR beta chain. The sample is drawn from a study of T cell responses to AZD1222 COVID-19 vaccine. Repertoires were generated with immunoSEQ multiplex PCR, while TCRdb's copy carries only in-frame clones and drops some. The sample shows about 140,000 clones, approximately 84% of them seen only once. Trimming removed 6 bases at V and 1 base at J, with 9 bases between. The CDR3 is 13 residues long. Germline V gene sequence: CDR1 MNHEY, CDR2 SVGAGI. This sample comprised peripheral blood, obtained on day 0 of AZD1222 vaccination. This receptor was taken from an adult in good health. The J gene is TRBJ1-1, the V gene TRBV6-5; D gene unclear. This CDR3 reads CASSRYTNTEAFF. The CDR3 region has the DNA TGTGCCAGCAGCCGATACACGAACACTGAAGCTTTCTTT.